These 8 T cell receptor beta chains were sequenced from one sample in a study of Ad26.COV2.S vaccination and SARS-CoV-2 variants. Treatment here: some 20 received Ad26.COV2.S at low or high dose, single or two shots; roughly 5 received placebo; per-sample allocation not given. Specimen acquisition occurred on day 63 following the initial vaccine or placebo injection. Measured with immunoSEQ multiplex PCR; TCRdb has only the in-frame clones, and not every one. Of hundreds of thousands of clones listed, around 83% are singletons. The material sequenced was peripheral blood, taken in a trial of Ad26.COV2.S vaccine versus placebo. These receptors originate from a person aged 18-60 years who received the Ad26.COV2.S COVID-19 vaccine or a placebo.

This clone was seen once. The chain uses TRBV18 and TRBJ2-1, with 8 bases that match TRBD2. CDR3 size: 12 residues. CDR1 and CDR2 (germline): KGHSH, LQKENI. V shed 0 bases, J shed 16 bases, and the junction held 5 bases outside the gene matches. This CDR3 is CASSPPGLGGFF. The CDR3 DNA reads TGTGCCAGCTCACCACCGGGACTAGGCGGATTCTTC.

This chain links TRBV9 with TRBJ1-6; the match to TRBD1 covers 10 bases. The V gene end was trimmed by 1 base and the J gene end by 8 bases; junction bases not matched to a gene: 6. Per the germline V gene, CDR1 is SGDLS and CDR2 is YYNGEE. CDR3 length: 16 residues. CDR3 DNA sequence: TGTGCCAGCAGCGTATCCATGGGGACAGGGGATTCACCCCTCCACTTT. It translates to CASSVSMGTGDSPLHF.

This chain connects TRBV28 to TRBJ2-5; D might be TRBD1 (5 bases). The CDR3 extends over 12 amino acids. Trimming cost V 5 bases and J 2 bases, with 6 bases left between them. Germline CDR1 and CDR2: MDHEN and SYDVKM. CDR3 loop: CASSRQQETQYF. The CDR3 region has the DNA TGTGCCAGCAGTAGACAGCAAGAGACCCAGTACTTC.

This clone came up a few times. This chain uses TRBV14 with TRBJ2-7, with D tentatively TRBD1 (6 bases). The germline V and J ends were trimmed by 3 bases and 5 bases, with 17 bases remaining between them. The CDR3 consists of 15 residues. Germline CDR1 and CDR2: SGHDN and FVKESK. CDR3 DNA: TGTGCCAGCAGCCAGTTCAACAGGGTAGTGGACGAGCAGTACTTC. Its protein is CASSQFNRVVDEQYF.

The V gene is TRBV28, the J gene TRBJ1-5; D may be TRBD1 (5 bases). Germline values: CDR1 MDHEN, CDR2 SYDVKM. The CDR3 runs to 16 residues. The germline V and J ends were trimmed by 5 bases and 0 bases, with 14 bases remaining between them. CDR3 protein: CASSPGTEDSNQPQHF. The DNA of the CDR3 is TGTGCCAGCAGTCCCGGGACTGAAGATAGCAATCAGCCCCAGCATTTT.

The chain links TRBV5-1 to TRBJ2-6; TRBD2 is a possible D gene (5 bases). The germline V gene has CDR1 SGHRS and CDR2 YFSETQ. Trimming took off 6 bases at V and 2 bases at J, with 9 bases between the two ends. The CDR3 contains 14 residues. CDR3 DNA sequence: TGCGCCAGCACCGGGGAGACTGGGGCCAACGTCCTGACTTTC. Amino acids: CASTGETGANVLTF.

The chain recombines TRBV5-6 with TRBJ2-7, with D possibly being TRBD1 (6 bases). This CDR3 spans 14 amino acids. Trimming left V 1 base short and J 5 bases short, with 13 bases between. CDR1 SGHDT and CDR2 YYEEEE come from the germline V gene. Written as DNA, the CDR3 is TGTGCCAGCAGCTTGTTCCACAGGGACCACGAGCAGTACTTC. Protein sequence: CASSLFHRDHEQYF.

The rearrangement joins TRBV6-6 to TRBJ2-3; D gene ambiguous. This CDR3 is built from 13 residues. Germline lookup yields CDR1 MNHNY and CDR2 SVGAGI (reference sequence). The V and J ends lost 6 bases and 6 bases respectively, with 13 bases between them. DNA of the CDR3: TGTGCCAGCAGATCCCCACTTAGCGATACGCAGTATTTT. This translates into CASRSPLSDTQYF.